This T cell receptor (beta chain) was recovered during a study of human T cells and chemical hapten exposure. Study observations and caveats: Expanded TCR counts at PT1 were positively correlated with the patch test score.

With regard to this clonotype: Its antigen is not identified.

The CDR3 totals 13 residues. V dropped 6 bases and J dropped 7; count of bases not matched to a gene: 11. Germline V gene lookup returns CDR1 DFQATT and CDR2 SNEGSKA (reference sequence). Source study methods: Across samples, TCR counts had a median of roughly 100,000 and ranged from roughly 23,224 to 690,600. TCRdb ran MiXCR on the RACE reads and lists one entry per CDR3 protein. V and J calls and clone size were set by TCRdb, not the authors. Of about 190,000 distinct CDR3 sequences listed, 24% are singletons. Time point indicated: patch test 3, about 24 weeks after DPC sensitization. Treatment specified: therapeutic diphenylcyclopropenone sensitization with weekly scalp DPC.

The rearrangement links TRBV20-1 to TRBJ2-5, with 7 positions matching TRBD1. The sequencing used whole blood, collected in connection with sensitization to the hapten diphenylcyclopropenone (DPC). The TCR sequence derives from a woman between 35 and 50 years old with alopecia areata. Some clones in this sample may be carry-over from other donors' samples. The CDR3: CSALRQGWGTQYF. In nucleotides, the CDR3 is TGCAGTGCGCTTAGACAGGGCTGGGGGACCCAGTACTTC.